This TCR beta chain was recovered during a study of OX40 agonist ivuxolimab in advanced cancers. Turning to the study itself: Each dose-escalation patient presented with hepatocellular carcinoma, melanoma, renal cell or head and neck cancer. Study-level findings and limits: Expansion of clones was among the lowest in partial responders at 0.1-3.0 mg/kg. Relative to CD4+, CD8+ T cells held more expanded clones on average.

The V segment lost 5 bases and the J segment 9 bases; nucleotides outside the gene matches: 10. The CDR3 is 14 residues long. The germline V gene encodes CDR1 SNHLY and CDR2 FYNNEI. With regard to this clone: The antigen is unknown.

The method was immunoSEQ multiplex PCR; TCRdb's version includes in-frame clones alone and lacks a portion of them. The repertoire holds roughly 67,000 clones, with 88% as singletons. The sequence was obtained from an adult with an advanced solid tumor such as melanoma, head and neck, liver or kidney cancer. The sequencing here drew on CD4+ or CD8+ T cells sorted from blood, taken in a trial of the OX40 agonist ivuxolimab. The chain carries TRBV2 and TRBJ2-1, with 7 bases lining up with TRBD2. The CDR3 here is CASSQPGGYSEQFF. DNA of the CDR3: TGTGCCAGCAGTCAACCGGGAGGATACTCTGAGCAGTTCTTC.